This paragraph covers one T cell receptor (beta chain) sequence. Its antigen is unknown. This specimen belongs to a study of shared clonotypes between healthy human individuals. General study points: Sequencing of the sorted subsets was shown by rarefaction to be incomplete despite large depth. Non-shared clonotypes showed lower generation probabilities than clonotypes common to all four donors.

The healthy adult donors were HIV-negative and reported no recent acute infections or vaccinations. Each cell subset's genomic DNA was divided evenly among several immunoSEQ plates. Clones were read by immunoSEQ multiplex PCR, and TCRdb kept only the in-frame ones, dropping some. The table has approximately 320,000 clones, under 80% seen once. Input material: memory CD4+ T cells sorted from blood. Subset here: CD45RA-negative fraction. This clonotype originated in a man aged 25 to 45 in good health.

The CDR3 loop is CASSLAGQGFYEQYF. The CDR3 nucleotides read TGTGCCAGCAGCTTGGCCGGGCAGGGTTTCTACGAGCAGTACTTC. V usage is TRBV5-4 and J usage is TRBJ2-7; tentative D call: TRBD1 (5 bases). Trimming removed 0 bases at V and 3 bases at J, with 13 bases between. The CDR3 totals 15 residues. Germline loops: CDR1 SGHNT, CDR2 YYREEE (reference sequence).